The rows below give T cell receptor beta chains drawn from one sample of a study of PD-1 blockade in classical Hodgkin lymphoma. The protocol was immunoSEQ multiplex PCR, while the TCRdb copy is restricted to in-frame clones and leaves out a portion. The top ten hold under 20% of the sample, which has about 28,000 clones, around 80% seen once. The specimen was peripheral blood mononuclear cells (PBMCs), collected before the fourth cycle of nivolumab. The receptors shown here come from a human donor with classical Hodgkin lymphoma. CDR3s include the opening cysteine and the closing phenylalanine or tryptophan. The D gene is left open where the match is weak. Size is omitted from some rows. Given values are once, few, many or a class for expanded clones.

d_gene,abundance,v_gene,j_gene,len,CDR3aa,CDR3nt
NA,NA,TRBV6-4,TRBJ2-1,13,CASSEGRNNEQFF,TGTGCCAGCAGTGAAGGGAGGAACAATGAGCAGTTCTTC
TRBD1,NA,TRBV9,TRBJ1-1,15,CASSGRGTGNTEAFF,TGTGCCAGCAGCGGAAGGGGGACAGGGAACACTGAAGCTTTCTTT
NA,NA,TRBV6-5,TRBJ1-2,15,CASSYNPGSIYGYTF,TGTGCCAGCAGTTACAACCCAGGGAGTATCTATGGCTACACCTTC
TRBD2,NA,TRBV5-1,TRBJ2-1,15,CASSLGTSGSNEQFF,TGCGCCAGCAGCTTGGGGACTAGCGGGAGTAATGAGCAGTTCTTC
NA,NA,TRBV28,TRBJ1-1,14,CASSFPTALSKAFF,TGTGCCAGCAGTTTTCCGACGGCCCTAAGTAAAGCTTTCTTT
TRBD1,few,TRBV7-8,TRBJ2-2,14,CASRWDRATGELFF,TGTGCCAGCAGGTGGGACAGGGCGACCGGGGAGCTGTTTTTT
NA,NA,TRBV5-1,TRBJ1-1,14,CASSLAVRETEAFF,TGCGCCAGCAGCTTGGCCGTGAGGGAAACTGAAGCTTTCTTT
NA,NA,TRBV18,TRBJ1-1,13,CASSPRENTEAFF,TGTGCCAGCTCACCGAGGGAGAACACTGAAGCTTTCTTT
NA,NA,TRBV7-2,TRBJ1-1,15,CASSLAGNLNTEAFF,TGTGCCAGCAGCTTAGCAGGGAACTTGAACACTGAAGCTTTCTTT
TRBD2,NA,TRBV6-1,TRBJ2-7,14,CASRPSGRFYEQYF,TGTGCCAGCAGGCCTAGCGGGAGGTTCTACGAGCAGTACTTC
NA,NA,TRBV29-1,TRBJ2-7,13,CSVGGRDVYEQYF,TGCAGCGTTGGGGGAAGGGATGTCTACGAGCAGTACTTC
TRBD1,NA,TRBV28,TRBJ2-2,16,CASTEDRGEGVGELFF,TGTGCCAGCACCGAGGACAGGGGAGAAGGGGTCGGGGAGCTGTTTTTT
NA,NA,TRBV7-9,TRBJ2-1,14,CASSVSRTVNEQFF,TGTGCCAGCAGCGTATCTAGGACAGTCAATGAGCAGTTCTTC
TRBD2,NA,TRBV27,TRBJ2-1,15,CASSRWRETGNEQFF,TGTGCCAGCAGTCGGTGGCGGGAGACGGGCAATGAGCAGTTCTTC
NA,NA,TRBV30,TRBJ2-5,15,CAWSVRQGITETQYF,TGTGCCTGGAGTGTACGCCAGGGTATTACAGAGACCCAGTACTTC
TRBD1,NA,TRBV10-2,TRBJ1-5,13,CASSSDRDQPQHF,TGCGCCAGCAGTTCAGACAGGGATCAGCCCCAGCATTTT
NA,NA,TRBV27,TRBJ2-1,15,CASSLFGRPDNEQFF,TGTGCCAGCAGTTTATTTGGGCGACCAGACAATGAGCAGTTCTTC
TRBD1,NA,TRBV2,TRBJ2-5,14,CASTEDRGLETQYF,TGTGCCAGCACTGAGGACAGGGGGTTGGAGACCCAGTACTTC
TRBD2,NA,TRBV18,TRBJ2-1,16,CASSPLGGSVYNEQFF,TGTGCCAGCTCACCACTGGGCGGGAGCGTCTACAATGAGCAGTTCTTC
TRBD2,NA,TRBV7-8,TRBJ2-3,16,CASSSRTSGSGDTQYF,TGTGCCAGCAGCTCACGGACTAGCGGGAGTGGGGATACGCAGTATTTT
NA,NA,TRBV2,TRBJ2-2,14,CASTSGRAIGELFF,TGTGCCAGCACGTCGGGGCGGGCAATCGGGGAGCTGTTTTTT
TRBD2,NA,TRBV5-1,TRBJ2-3,15,CASSPVAGFADTQYF,TGCGCCAGCAGCCCTGTAGCGGGATTCGCAGATACGCAGTATTTT
TRBD2,NA,TRBV5-1,TRBJ2-7,14,CASSFGEAGGEQYF,TGCGCCAGCAGCTTTGGGGAAGCGGGAGGGGAGCAGTACTTC
NA,NA,TRBV2,TRBJ2-2,15,CASSEATYSPGELFF,TGTGCCAGCAGTGAAGCCACCTATTCCCCCGGGGAGCTGTTTTTT
TRBD1,NA,TRBV11-1,TRBJ2-7,15,CASSRHGQGLYEQYF,TGTGCCAGCAGTCGCCATGGACAGGGTCTATACGAGCAGTACTTC
NA,once,TRBV10-1,TRBJ2-5,14,CASSESPRGETQYF,TGCGCCAGCAGTGAGTCACCCAGAGGAGAGACCCAGTACTTC
NA,NA,TRBV19,TRBJ1-5,16,CASSARQVYSNQPQHF,TGTGCCAGTAGTGCCCGACAGGTTTATAGCAATCAGCCCCAGCATTTT
NA,few,TRBV10-3,TRBJ2-5,13,CAISETDQETQYF,TGTGCCATCAGTGAGACAGACCAAGAGACCCAGTACTTC
NA,NA,TRBV10-3,TRBJ2-1,13,CAISGQLYNEQFF,TGTGCCATCAGTGGACAGCTATACAATGAGCAGTTCTTC
TRBD2,NA,TRBV19,TRBJ2-7,16,CASSSGRGVYSYEQYF,TGTGCCAGTAGTTCGGGACGGGGGGTGTATTCCTACGAGCAGTACTTC
TRBD2,NA,TRBV28,TRBJ2-3,17,CASSLYASGIVADTQYF,TGTGCCAGCAGTTTATATGCTAGCGGGATAGTCGCAGATACGCAGTATTTT
NA,once,TRBV5-1,TRBJ1-1,11,CASEDGREAFF,TGCGCCAGCGAGGACGGCCGTGAAGCTTTCTTT
NA,NA,TRBV7-9,TRBJ2-3,16,CASSLTPHSSTDTQYF,TGTGCCAGCAGCTTAACCCCCCACTCTAGCACAGATACGCAGTATTTT
NA,NA,TRBV28,TRBJ1-2,13,CASRTSVLYGYTF,TGTGCCAGCAGAACCTCAGTGCTCTATGGCTACACCTTC
TRBD2,NA,TRBV11-1,TRBJ2-1,17,CASSLAASGAPYNEQFF,TGTGCCAGCAGCTTAGCGGCTAGCGGGGCTCCCTACAATGAGCAGTTCTTC
NA,NA,TRBV6-4,TRBJ2-7,13,CATPIPDRYEQYF,TGTGCCACCCCGATCCCCGACAGATACGAGCAGTACTTC
TRBD2,few,TRBV7-6,TRBJ2-7,17,CASSLVPPAGEAYEQYF,TGTGCCAGCAGCTTAGTCCCCCCTGCGGGAGAGGCCTACGAGCAGTACTTC
TRBD1,NA,TRBV6-1,TRBJ2-7,14,CASRRTGGPYEQYF,TGTGCCAGTCGTCGGACAGGGGGCCCCTACGAGCAGTACTTC
TRBD1,NA,TRBV11-2,TRBJ1-4,15,CASSQGQGGSEKLFF,TGTGCCAGCAGCCAAGGACAGGGGGGGAGCGAAAAACTGTTTTTT
NA,NA,TRBV18,TRBJ2-2,12,CASSPSSGELFF,TGTGCCAGCTCACCGTCGTCAGGGGAGCTGTTTTTT
TRBD2,NA,TRBV4-1,TRBJ2-5,17,CASSQVGLAGEQETQYF,TGCGCCAGCAGCCAAGTTGGACTAGCGGGGGAACAAGAGACCCAGTACTTC
TRBD1,NA,TRBV29-1,TRBJ1-1,18,CSVEDLYRDRGGSVGAFF,TGCAGCGTTGAAGATCTATATCGGGACAGGGGCGGGTCCGTTGGAGCTTTCTTT
TRBD1,NA,TRBV19,TRBJ1-2,13,CASRTRGNDGYTF,TGTGCCAGTAGGACCAGGGGGAACGATGGCTACACCTTC
NA,once,TRBV4-2,TRBJ2-1,19,CASSPPPLFSGRGNNEQFF,TGTGCCAGCAGCCCGCCCCCCCTTTTTAGTGGGAGGGGGAACAATGAGCAGTTCTTC
NA,NA,TRBV10-3,TRBJ2-1,18,CAISESPLGSIFYNEQFF,TGTGCCATCAGTGAGTCGCCGTTAGGGTCAATCTTCTACAATGAGCAGTTCTTC